This T cell receptor (beta chain) is from a study of cytotoxic CD8 clonotypes in ibrutinib-treated CLL. Study-wide results and limits: Starting clonality was above that of age-matched healthy donors and tracked circulating CD8+ T-cell counts. The study found clonality rose at ibrutinib response, then fell toward baseline at progression.

This clone has at least ten counts. The antigen is unknown. This table comes from immunoSEQ multiplex PCR, and its TCRdb copy is limited to in-frame clones, with some not included. The sample includes some 130,000 clones, 70% to 80% seen only once; the top ten take around 4.9%. Germline V CDR1 and CDR2: GTSNPN, SVGIG (reference sequence). This CDR3 has 14 residues. Trimming removed 2 bases from V and 6 bases from J, with 13 bases in between. The material was PBMCs, obtained after 24 months of ibrutinib treatment. The gene calls are TRBV30 and TRBJ2-2, with D tentatively TRBD1 (6 bases). This clonotype originated in a human donor with chronic lymphocytic leukemia. The CDR3, as DNA: TGTGCCTGGAGTTCCCAACAGGGTCCCGGGGAGCTGTTTTTT. Amino acid sequence: CAWSSQQGPGELFF.